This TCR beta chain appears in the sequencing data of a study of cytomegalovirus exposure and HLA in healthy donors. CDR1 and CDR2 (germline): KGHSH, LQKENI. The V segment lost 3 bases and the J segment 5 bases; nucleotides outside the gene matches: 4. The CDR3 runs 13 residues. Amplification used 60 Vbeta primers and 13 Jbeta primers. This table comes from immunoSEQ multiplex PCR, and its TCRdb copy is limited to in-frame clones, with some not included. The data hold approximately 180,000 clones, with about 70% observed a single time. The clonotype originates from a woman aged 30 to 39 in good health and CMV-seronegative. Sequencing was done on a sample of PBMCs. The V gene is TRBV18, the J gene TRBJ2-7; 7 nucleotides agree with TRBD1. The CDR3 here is CASSPQGDNEQYF. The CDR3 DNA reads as TGTGCCAGCTCACCCCAGGGGGACAACGAGCAGTACTTC. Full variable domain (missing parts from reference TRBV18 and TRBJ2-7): NAGVMQNPRHLVRRRGQEARLRCSPMKGHSHVYWYRQLPEEGLKFMVYLQKENIIDESGMPKERFSAEFPKEGPSILRIQQVVRGDSAAYFCASSPQGDNEQYFGPGTRLTVT.